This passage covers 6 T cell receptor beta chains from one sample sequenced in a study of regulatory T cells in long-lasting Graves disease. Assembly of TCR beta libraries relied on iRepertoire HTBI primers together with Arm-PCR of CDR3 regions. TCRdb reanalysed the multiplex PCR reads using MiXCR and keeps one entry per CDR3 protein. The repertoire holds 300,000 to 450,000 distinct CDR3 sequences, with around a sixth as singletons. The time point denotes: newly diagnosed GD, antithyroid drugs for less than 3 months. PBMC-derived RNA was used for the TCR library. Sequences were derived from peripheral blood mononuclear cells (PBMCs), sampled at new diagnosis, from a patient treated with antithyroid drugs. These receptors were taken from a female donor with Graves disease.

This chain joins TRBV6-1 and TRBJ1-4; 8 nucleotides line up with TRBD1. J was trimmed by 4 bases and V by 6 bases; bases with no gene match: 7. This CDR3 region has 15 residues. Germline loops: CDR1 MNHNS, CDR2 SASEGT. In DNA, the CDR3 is TGTGCCAGCAGAACCTCGGGACAGGTTAATGAAAAACTGTTTTTT. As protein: CASRTSGQVNEKLFF.

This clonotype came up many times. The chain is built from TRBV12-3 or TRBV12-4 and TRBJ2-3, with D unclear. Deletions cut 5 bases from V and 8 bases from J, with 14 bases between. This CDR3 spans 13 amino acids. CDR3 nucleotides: TGTGCCAGCAGTCTCACCTCCCTCGGTACGCAGTATTTT. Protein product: CASSLTSLGTQYF.

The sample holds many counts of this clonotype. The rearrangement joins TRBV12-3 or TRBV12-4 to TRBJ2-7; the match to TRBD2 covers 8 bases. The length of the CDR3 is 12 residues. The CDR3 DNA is TGTGCGTCCGGGACTAGTCCGGGCGAGCAGTACTTC. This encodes CASGTSPGEQYF.

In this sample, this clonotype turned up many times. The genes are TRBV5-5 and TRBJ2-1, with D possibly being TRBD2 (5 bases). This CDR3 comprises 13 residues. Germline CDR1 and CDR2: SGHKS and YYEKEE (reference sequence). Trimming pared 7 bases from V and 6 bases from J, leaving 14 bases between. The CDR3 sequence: CASWTGSVNEQFF. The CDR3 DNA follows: TGTGCCAGCTGGACGGGATCAGTCAATGAGCAGTTCTTC.

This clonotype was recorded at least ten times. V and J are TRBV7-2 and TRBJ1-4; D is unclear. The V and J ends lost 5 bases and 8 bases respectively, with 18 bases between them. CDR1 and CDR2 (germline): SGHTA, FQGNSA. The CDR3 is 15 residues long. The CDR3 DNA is TGTGCCAGCAGCCCAACGGGCGACCCCAACGAAAAACTGTTTTTT. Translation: CASSPTGDPNEKLFF.

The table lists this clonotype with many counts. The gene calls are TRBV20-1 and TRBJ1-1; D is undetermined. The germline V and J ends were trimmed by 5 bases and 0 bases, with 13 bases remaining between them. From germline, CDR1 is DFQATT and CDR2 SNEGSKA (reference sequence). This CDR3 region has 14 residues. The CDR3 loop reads CSAPTTYLNTEAFF. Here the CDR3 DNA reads TGCAGTGCTCCTACGACATATCTGAACACTGAAGCTTTCTTT.